This T cell receptor (beta chain) was found in a study of T cells in Graves' hyperthyroidism and ophthalmopathy. In its sample, this clonotype was seen a few times. Hyperthyroidism patients were newly diagnosed, had disease duration under 2 months, and were aged 18 to 65 years. There were TCR beta CDR3 regions amplified from RNA transcripts. When the TCR CDR3 underwent first-round RT-PCR, the HTBI primer set was used. MiXCR was run by TCRdb on the multiplex PCR reads, yielding one entry per CDR3 protein. The data contain a few hundred thousand distinct CDR3 sequences, 46% of them singletons. This TCR came from a young woman with Graves' hyperthyroidism. The material sequenced was peripheral blood or thyroid tissue (not recorded which).

The CDR3 DNA is TGTGCCAGCAGTCCGCAGGGGGCTCGGGAAAAACTGTTTTTT. This codes for CASSPQGAREKLFF. The rearrangement joins TRBV27 to TRBJ1-4; 8 bases fit TRBD1. With 5 bases clipped from V and 8 bases from J, the junction kept 7 bases outside the gene matches. CDR1 is MNHEY and CDR2 is SMNVEV in the germline V gene (reference sequence). The CDR3 has 14 residues.